A single sample gave rise to the 29 T cell receptor beta chains below, sequenced in a study of Ad26.COV2.S vaccination and SARS-CoV-2 variants. Sample treatment: 15 to 20 received Ad26.COV2.S at low or high dose, single or two shots; several received placebo; per-sample allocation not given. Each sample was drawn 63 days after the first injection (of vaccine or placebo). TCRdb's copy holds only in-frame clones and misses some; the assay was immunoSEQ multiplex PCR. The table shows approximately 410,000 clones, with approximately 90% occurring only once. The sequences come from peripheral blood, collected in a trial of Ad26.COV2.S vaccine versus placebo. All receptors derive from a person aged 18 to 59 who received the Ad26.COV2.S COVID-19 vaccine or a placebo.

The chain carries TRBV7-2 and TRBJ2-1; a possible D gene is TRBD1 (5 bases). CDR3 length: 16 amino acids. The V end lost 5 bases, the J end lost 0 bases, and 14 bases lay between the germline ends. CDR1 is SGHTA and CDR2 is FQGNSA in the germline V gene. CDR3 protein: CASSPRAMSSYNEQFF. CDR3 nucleotides: TGTGCCAGCAGCCCCAGGGCCATGAGCTCCTACAATGAGCAGTTCTTC.

The chain combines TRBV30 with TRBJ1-1; D remains ambiguous. V lost 1 base and J lost 1, with 10 bases in between. There are 14 residues in the CDR3. The germline gives CDR1 GTSNPN, CDR2 SVGIG (reference sequence). The CDR3 sequence is CAWSGGGQNTEAFF. The CDR3 nucleotides read TGTGCCTGGAGTGGGGGAGGGCAGAACACTGAAGCTTTCTTT.

This rearrangement joins TRBV7-2 to TRBJ2-3; no reliable D call. The V gene lost 5 bases and the J gene lost 4 bases, with 7 bases spanning the gap. CDR3 length equals 12 residues. Germline lookup yields CDR1 SGHTA and CDR2 FQGNSA. DNA for the CDR3: TGTGCCAGCAGCCAAGTAGCAGATACGCAGTATTTT. It codes for CASSQVADTQYF. Together with reference TRBV7-2 and TRBJ2-3, the CDR3 gives the full variable domain: GAGVSQSPSNKVTEKGKDVELRCDPISGHTALYWYRQSLGQGLEFLIYFQGNSAPDKSGLPSDRFSAERTGGSVSTLTIQRTQQEDSAVYLCASSQVADTQYFGPGTRLTVL.

This clone showed up just once. This CDR3 is CASSPDRVANYGYTF. The DNA of the CDR3 is TGCGCCAGCAGTCCCGACAGAGTCGCTAACTATGGCTACACCTTC. The chain links TRBV4-3 to TRBJ1-2; tentatively, D is TRBD1 (5 bases). CDR1 is LGHNA and CDR2 is YSLEER in the germline V gene. The CDR3 is made up of 15 amino acids. The ends were cut back, 6 bases at V and 0 bases at J, with 14 bases in the middle.

The chain has TRBV4-3 and TRBJ1-2; D is uncertain. The CDR3 length is 16 residues. The germline V gene has CDR1 LGHNA and CDR2 YSLEER. Between the trimmed V and J ends, which lost 0 bases and 3 bases, there was a span of 14 bases. The CDR3 DNA reads TGCGCCAGCAGCCAAGATGTCCCGGGGTTGGACTATGGCTACACCTTC. This codes for CASSQDVPGLDYGYTF.

This clone was observed once. This chain connects TRBV18 to TRBJ1-1, with 7 bases fitting TRBD1. Germline lookup yields CDR1 KGHSH and CDR2 LQKENI. J lost 9 bases, V lost 3 bases, and 4 bases had no gene match. This CDR3 has 12 amino acids. CDR3: CASSPDREKAFF. CDR3 bases: TGTGCCAGCTCACCCGACAGGGAAAAAGCTTTCTTT.

The chain couples TRBV9 to TRBJ2-7; 7 bases agree with TRBD1. Germline V CDR1 and CDR2: SGDLS, YYNGEE. V shed 0 bases, J shed 3 bases, and the junction held 9 bases outside the gene matches. This CDR3 is built from 16 residues. CDR3 region: CASSVEGGDSYYEQYF. In nucleotides, the CDR3 is TGTGCCAGCAGCGTAGAGGGTGGGGACAGTTACTACGAGCAGTACTTC.

The chain has TRBV19 and TRBJ2-2, with D possibly being TRBD1 or TRBD2 (6 bases each). CDR3 size: 15 residues. CDR1 LNHDA and CDR2 SQIVND come from the germline V gene (reference sequence). Trimming left V 7 bases short and J 5 bases short, with 17 bases between. The chain's CDR3 is CASTPTGGPTGELFF. The CDR3, as DNA: TGTGCCAGTACCCCAACCGGGGGCCCGACCGGGGAGCTGTTTTTT.

The CDR3 DNA follows: TGCGCCAGCAGCTTGACGGGTGTACTGAACACTGAAGCTTTCTTT. Its translation: CASSLTGVLNTEAFF. The chain employs TRBV5-1 and TRBJ1-1; D not resolved. From germline, CDR1 is SGHRS and CDR2 YFSETQ. V was trimmed by 1 base and J by 0 bases, leaving 10 bases between them. This CDR3 region has 15 residues. Full variable domain (outside the CDR3, taken from reference TRBV5-1 and TRBJ1-1): KAGVTQTPRYLIKTRGQQVTLSCSPISGHRSVSWYQQTPGQGLQFLFEYFSETQRNKGNFPGRFSGRQFSNSRSEMNVSTLELGDSALYLCASSLTGVLNTEAFFGQGTRLTVV.

The chain employs TRBV5-6 and TRBJ1-1; no firm D call. Trimming stripped 1 base from V and 6 bases from J, with 7 bases between. This CDR3 spans 12 amino acids. Per germline, CDR1 SGHDT and CDR2 YYEEEE. CDR3 DNA sequence: TGTGCCAGCAGCTTGACAGTTGCTGAAGCTTTCTTT. Its protein product is CASSLTVAEAFF.

The chain carries TRBV6-1 and TRBJ2-1; TRBD1 might be the D (6 bases). The CDR3 has 14 amino acids. Trimming removed 1 base from V and 5 bases from J, with 9 bases in between. The germline V gene encodes CDR1 MNHNS and CDR2 SASEGT. The CDR3 DNA follows: TGTGCCAGCAGTGAAGACAGGGATAACAATGAGCAGTTCTTC. Amino acids: CASSEDRDNNEQFF.

The CDR3 here is CARGGGQDLGPQHF. The CDR3 DNA is TGTGCCAGAGGAGGGGGGCAGGACTTAGGGCCCCAGCATTTT. V gene TRBV6-4 combines with J gene TRBJ1-5; a possible D gene is TRBD1 (6 bases). CDR1 and CDR2 (germline): MRHNA, SNTAGT. CDR3 length: 14 amino acids. The germline V and J ends were trimmed by 9 bases and 9 bases, with 21 bases remaining between them.

This rearrangement joins TRBV5-1 to TRBJ2-7, with D tentatively TRBD1 (6 bases). Per germline, CDR1 SGHRS and CDR2 YFSETQ. Trimming removed 7 bases from V and 2 bases from J, with 19 bases in between. The CDR3 runs 15 residues. Written as DNA, the CDR3 is TGCGCCAGCTCGCCAATCGACAGGCAGCCCTACGAGCAGTACTTC. Translation: CASSPIDRQPYEQYF.

This clone was picked up one time. The rearrangement uses TRBV6-5 and TRBJ1-2; unclear D gene. The CDR3 covers 12 residues. V shed 0 bases and J shed 7 bases, with 6 bases lying between them. Germline V gene lookup returns CDR1 MNHEY and CDR2 SVGAGI. The CDR3 region has the DNA TGTGCCAGCAGTTACTCTGGTCGTGGCTACACCTTC. Residues: CASSYSGRGYTF.

The chain is built from TRBV27 and TRBJ2-2; D is ambiguous. Trimming shortened V by 4 bases and J by 4 bases, and 10 bases separated the two germline ends. Germline assignment: CDR1 MNHEY and CDR2 SMNVEV (reference sequence). This CDR3 contains 14 residues. The CDR3 DNA is TGTGCCAGCAGTTGGAGACGAACCACCGGGGAGCTGTTTTTT. This sequence encodes CASSWRRTTGELFF.

The rearrangement uses TRBV11-2 and TRBJ1-3, with a weak D call TRBD1 (5 bases). V lost 5 bases, J lost 0 bases, and 14 bases lay in between. CDR1 and CDR2 (germline): SGHAT, FQNNGV. The CDR3 length is 16 residues. In DNA, the CDR3 is TGTGCCAGCAGCCCGAACTCGGACACCTCTGGAAACACCATATATTTT. Its translation: CASSPNSDTSGNTIYF.

The chain is built from TRBV29-1 and TRBJ1-2; D is possibly TRBD1 (5 bases). In germline, CDR1 is SQVTM, CDR2 ANQGSEA. The CDR3 loop spans 20 amino acids. V shed 3 bases and J shed 1 base, with 30 bases lying between them. The CDR3 region is CSVEPRDLSGRVLGNYGYTF. DNA of the CDR3: TGCAGCGTTGAGCCCCGGGATCTTTCGGGCAGGGTACTTGGTAACTATGGCTACACCTTC.

This chain connects TRBV9 to TRBJ2-5; D perhaps matches TRBD2 (6 bases). This CDR3 comprises 14 residues. Trimming pared 0 bases from V and 5 bases from J, leaving 11 bases between. The V gene's germline CDR1 is SGDLS and CDR2 YYNGEE. The CDR3 coding sequence is TGTGCCAGCAGCGTAGACGGAGGGGCGGAGACCCAGTACTTC. Its translation: CASSVDGGAETQYF.

The V call is TRBV6-4, the J call TRBJ2-3, with TRBD2 identical over 10 bases. This CDR3 region has 15 residues. Germline V CDR1 and CDR2: MRHNA, SNTAGT. V lost 6 bases to trimming and J lost 5 bases; unmatched junction nucleotides: 8. The CDR3, as DNA: TGTGCCAGCAGCCAGCGGGGGGGCACTGGAGATACGCAGTATTTT. Its protein is CASSQRGGTGDTQYF.

The genes are TRBV5-1 and TRBJ1-5; the match to TRBD1 covers 8 bases. With V trimmed by 0 bases and J by 0 bases, 8 bases remained unmatched. The CDR3 is 18 amino acids. Looked up from germline, CDR1 is SGHRS and CDR2 is YFSETQ. CDR3 in amino acids: CASSLGPGGPYSNQPQHF. The CDR3, as DNA: TGCGCCAGCAGCTTGGGTCCAGGGGGCCCCTATAGCAATCAGCCCCAGCATTTT.

The V gene is TRBV6-2 or TRBV6-3, the J gene TRBJ1-1, with no clear D. CDR1 is MNHEY and CDR2 is SVGEGT in the germline V gene. With 6 bases removed from V and 0 bases from J, the gap between germline ends came to 11 bases. CDR3 length equals 14 residues. Here the CDR3 reads CASSPVIMNTEAFF. DNA for the CDR3: TGTGCCAGCAGCCCCGTAATTATGAACACTGAAGCTTTCTTT.

V and J are TRBV6-5 and TRBJ2-7; D is unclear. The CDR3 covers 14 residues. The germline gives CDR1 MNHEY, CDR2 SVGAGI. The V and J ends lost 2 bases and 3 bases respectively, with 11 bases between them. DNA of the CDR3: TGTGCCAGCAGTTACGCGACTGGAGACTACGAGCAGTACTTC. It codes for CASSYATGDYEQYF.

The genes are TRBV19 and TRBJ1-2; D gene uncertain. Germline V gene sequence: CDR1 LNHDA, CDR2 SQIVND (reference sequence). The V end was cut by 3 bases, the J end by 9 bases, with 17 bases between. This CDR3 has 14 amino acids. The CDR3 nucleotides read TGTGCCAGTAGTATCTCCGATTCGGGCTGGAGCTACACCTTC. It specifies CASSISDSGWSYTF.

The chain couples TRBV2 to TRBJ2-5; weak D call: TRBD2 (7 bases). V dropped 8 bases and J dropped 3 bases, with 16 bases sitting between them. Germline loops: CDR1 SNHLY, CDR2 FYNNEI. The CDR3 runs to 14 residues. CDR3 loop: CASWGASGKETQYF. The DNA for the CDR3 is TGTGCCAGCTGGGGGGCTAGCGGCAAAGAGACCCAGTACTTC.

The chain couples TRBV27 to TRBJ1-5; tentative D call: TRBD1 (6 bases). Germline lookup yields CDR1 MNHEY and CDR2 SMNVEV (reference sequence). The CDR3 length is 17 residues. Trimming pared 8 bases from V and 6 bases from J, leaving 26 bases between. CDR3 bases: TGTGCCAGCGATCAGTTTCACCCAACAGGGCGTACTCAGCCCCAGCATTTT. This sequence encodes CASDQFHPTGRTQPQHF.

The V and J genes are TRBV18 and TRBJ1-1, with 7 bases identical to TRBD1. The CDR3 contains 13 residues. CDR1 is KGHSH, CDR2 LQKENI, per germline. V trimming: 6 bases; J trimming: 5 bases; junction bases outside the gene matches: 6. The DNA for the CDR3 is TGTGCCAGCTCCCGTGCCAGGGGGACTGAAGCTTTCTTT. Its translation is CASSRARGTEAFF.

The V gene is TRBV6-5, the J gene TRBJ2-7; 9 bases fit TRBD1. The J segment lost 3 bases and the V segment lost 4 bases, leaving 4 bases of the junction unmatched. The CDR3 runs 14 residues. Germline lookup yields CDR1 MNHEY and CDR2 SVGAGI. CDR3 amino acids: CASSLGQGYYEQYF. CDR3 nucleotide sequence: TGTGCCAGCAGTTTAGGACAGGGGTACTACGAGCAGTACTTC.

The gene calls are TRBV7-2 and TRBJ2-2, with TRBD2 matching over 11 bases. This CDR3 comprises 17 residues. V lost 2 bases to trimming and J lost 6 bases; unmatched junction nucleotides: 8. Germline V gives CDR1 SGHTA, CDR2 FQGNSA. The DNA for the CDR3 is TGTGCCAGCAGCTTACTAGCGGGGGGCGCCGGTGCCGGGGAGCTGTTTTTT. It yields the protein CASSLLAGGAGAGELFF.

The DNA of the CDR3 is TGTGCCAGCACCACTCCGGTGCAGAATCAGCCCCAGCATTTT. The encoded protein is CASTTPVQNQPQHF. The rearrangement joins TRBV28 to TRBJ1-5; no clear D gene. The ends were cut back, 7 bases at V and 4 bases at J, with 14 bases in the middle. The germline V gene has CDR1 MDHEN and CDR2 SYDVKM. This CDR3 is 14 amino acids long.